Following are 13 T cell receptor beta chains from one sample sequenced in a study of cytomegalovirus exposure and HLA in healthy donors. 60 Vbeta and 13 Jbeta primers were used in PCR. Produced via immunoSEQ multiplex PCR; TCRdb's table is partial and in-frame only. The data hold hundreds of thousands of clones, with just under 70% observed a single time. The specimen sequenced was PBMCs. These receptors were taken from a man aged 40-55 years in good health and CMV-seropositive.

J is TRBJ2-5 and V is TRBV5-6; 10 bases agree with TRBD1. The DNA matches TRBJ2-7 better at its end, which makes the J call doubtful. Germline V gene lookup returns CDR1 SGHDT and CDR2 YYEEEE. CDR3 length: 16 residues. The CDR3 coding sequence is TGTGCCAGCAGCTTGGCCGGGACAGGGGAATACTACGAGCAGTACTTC. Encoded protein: CASSLAGTGEYYEQYF.

Here the CDR3 DNA reads TGCGCCAGCAGCGGGACAGGTCGTATGGGCTACACCTTC. Its protein is CASSGTGRMGYTF. This chain connects TRBV5-1 to TRBJ1-2; 8 bases are a match to TRBD1. Germline V gives CDR1 SGHRS, CDR2 YFSETQ. This CDR3 has 13 residues. Trimming removed 4 bases from V and 8 bases from J; junction bases left unmatched: 7.

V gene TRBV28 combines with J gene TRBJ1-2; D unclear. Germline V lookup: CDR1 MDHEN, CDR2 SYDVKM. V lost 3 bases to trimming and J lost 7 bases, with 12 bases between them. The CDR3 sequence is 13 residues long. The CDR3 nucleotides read TGTGCCAGCAGTTTGGGTGTAGAGGGTGGCTACACCTTC. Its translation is CASSLGVEGGYTF.

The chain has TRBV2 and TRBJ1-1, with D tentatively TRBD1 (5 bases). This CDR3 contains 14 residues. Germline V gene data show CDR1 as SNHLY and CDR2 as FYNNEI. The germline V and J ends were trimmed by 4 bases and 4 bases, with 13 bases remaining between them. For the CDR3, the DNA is TGTGCCAGCAGTGGCCGGGGAGGGGTCACTGAAGCTTTCTTT. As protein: CASSGRGGVTEAFF. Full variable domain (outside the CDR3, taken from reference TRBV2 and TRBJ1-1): EPEVTQTPSHQVTQMGQEVILRCVPISNHLYFYWYRQILGQKVEFLVSFYNNEISEKSEIFDDQFSVERPDGSNFTLKIRSTKLEDSAMYFCASSGRGGVTEAFFGQGTRLTVV.

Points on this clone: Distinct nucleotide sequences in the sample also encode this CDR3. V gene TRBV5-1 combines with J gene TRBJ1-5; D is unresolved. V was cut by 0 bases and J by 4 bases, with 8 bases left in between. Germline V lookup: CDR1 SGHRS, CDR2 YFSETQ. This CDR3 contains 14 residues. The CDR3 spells CASSLGTGNQPQHF. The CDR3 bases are TGCGCCAGCAGCTTGGGGACGGGAAATCAGCCCCAGCATTTT.

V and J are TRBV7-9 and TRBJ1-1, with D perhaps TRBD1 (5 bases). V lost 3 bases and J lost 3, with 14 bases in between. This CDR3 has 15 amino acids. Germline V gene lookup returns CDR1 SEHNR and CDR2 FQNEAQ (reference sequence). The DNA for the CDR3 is TGTGCCAGCAGCTTCTCGCGGGGGGGATACACTGAAGCTTTCTTT. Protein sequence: CASSFSRGGYTEAFF.

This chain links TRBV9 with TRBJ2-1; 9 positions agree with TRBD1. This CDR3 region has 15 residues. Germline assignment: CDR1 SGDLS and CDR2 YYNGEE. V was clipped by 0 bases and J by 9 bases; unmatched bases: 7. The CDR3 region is CASSVGDRATVEQFF. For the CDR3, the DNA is TGTGCCAGCAGCGTAGGGGACAGGGCAACTGTTGAGCAGTTCTTC. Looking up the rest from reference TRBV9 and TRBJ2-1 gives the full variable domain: DSGVTQTPKHLITATGQRVTLRCSPRSGDLSVYWYQQSLDQGLQFLIQYYNGEERAKGNILERFSAQQFPDLHSELNLSSLELGDSALYFCASSVGDRATVEQFFGPGTRLTVL.

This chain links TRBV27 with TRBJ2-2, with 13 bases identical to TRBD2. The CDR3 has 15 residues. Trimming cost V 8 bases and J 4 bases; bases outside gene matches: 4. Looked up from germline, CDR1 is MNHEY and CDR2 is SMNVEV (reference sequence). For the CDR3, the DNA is TGTGCCAGCGGACTAGCGGGGGCCGTCACCGGGGAGCTGTTTTTT. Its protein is CASGLAGAVTGELFF.

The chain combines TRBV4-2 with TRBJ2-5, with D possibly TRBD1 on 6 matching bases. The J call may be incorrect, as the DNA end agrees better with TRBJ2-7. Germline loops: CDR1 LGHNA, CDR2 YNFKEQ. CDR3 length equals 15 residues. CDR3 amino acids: CASSQSDRLNYEQYF. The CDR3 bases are TGTGCCAGCAGCCAGTCGGACAGACTTAACTACGAGCAGTACTTC.

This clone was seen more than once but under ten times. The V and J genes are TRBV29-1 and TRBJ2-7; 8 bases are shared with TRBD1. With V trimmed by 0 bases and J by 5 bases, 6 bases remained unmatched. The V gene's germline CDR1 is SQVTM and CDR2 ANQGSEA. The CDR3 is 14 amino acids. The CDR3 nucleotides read TGCAGCGTTGAAGAGTTGACAGGGGACCACGAGCAGTACTTC. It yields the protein CSVEELTGDHEQYF.

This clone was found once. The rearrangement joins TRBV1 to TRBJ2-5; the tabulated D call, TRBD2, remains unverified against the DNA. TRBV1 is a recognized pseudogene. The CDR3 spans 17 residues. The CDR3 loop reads CTSSQDFGRRPQETQYF. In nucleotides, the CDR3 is TGCACCAGCAGCCAAGATTTCGGGAGGCGGCCCCAAGAGACCCAGTACTTC.

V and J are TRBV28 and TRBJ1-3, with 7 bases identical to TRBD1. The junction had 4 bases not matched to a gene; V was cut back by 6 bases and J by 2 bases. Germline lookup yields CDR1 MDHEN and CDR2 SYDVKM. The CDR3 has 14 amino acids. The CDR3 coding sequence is TGTGCCAGCAGGACAGGGTTGGCTGGAAACACCATATATTTT. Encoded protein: CASRTGLAGNTIYF.

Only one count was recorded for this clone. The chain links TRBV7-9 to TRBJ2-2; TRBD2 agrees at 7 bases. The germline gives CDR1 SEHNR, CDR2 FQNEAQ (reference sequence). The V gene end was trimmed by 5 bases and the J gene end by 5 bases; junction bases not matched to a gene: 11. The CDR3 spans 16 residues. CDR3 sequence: CASSDPWGGKTGELFF. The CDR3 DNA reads TGTGCCAGCAGCGACCCTTGGGGGGGGAAAACCGGGGAGCTGTTTTTT.